This T cell receptor (beta chain) was sequenced during a study of T-cell memory formation after mild COVID-19. Study background: Each donor largely had its own TCR clusters. Whole-study results and caveats: The study detected some responding clones in pre-infection memory, suggesting cross-reactive memory joined.

The V gene's germline CDR1 is MNHNY and CDR2 SVGAGI (reference sequence). The V and J ends lost 6 bases and 2 bases respectively, with 11 bases between them. The CDR3 runs 13 residues. TCR alpha and TCR beta cDNA libraries carrying sample barcodes and UMIs were produced by 5'RACE using constant-segment primers. MiXCR, applied by TCRdb to the 5' RACE reads, yields one record per CDR3 protein. The data contain 380,000 or so distinct CDR3 sequences, roughly an eighth of them singletons. Concerning this clonotype itself: Antigen unknown.

The chain is built from TRBV6-6 and TRBJ2-7, with D uncertain. The material sequenced was PBMCs or a T cell subset sorted from them (not recorded which). The receptor's source is a man aged 18-30 years who had mild COVID-19 (a few samples of this study predate the infection). Cell type and time point are not known. The CDR3 here is CASRPGRTYEQYF. CDR3 sequence (DNA): TGTGCCAGCAGACCGGGCCGTACCTACGAGCAGTACTTC.